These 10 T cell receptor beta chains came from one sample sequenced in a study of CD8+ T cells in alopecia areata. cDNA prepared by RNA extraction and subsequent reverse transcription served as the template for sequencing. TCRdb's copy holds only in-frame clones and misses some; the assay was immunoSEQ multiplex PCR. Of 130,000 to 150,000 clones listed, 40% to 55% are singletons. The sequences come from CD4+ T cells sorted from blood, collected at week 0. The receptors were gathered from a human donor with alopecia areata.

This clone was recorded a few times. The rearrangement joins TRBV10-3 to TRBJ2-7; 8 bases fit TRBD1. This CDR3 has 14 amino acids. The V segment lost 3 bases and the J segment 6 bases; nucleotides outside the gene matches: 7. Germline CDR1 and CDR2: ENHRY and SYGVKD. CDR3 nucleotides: TGTGCCATCAGTGAAGGACAGGGTCAGTTCGAGCAGTACTTC. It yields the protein CAISEGQGQFEQYF.

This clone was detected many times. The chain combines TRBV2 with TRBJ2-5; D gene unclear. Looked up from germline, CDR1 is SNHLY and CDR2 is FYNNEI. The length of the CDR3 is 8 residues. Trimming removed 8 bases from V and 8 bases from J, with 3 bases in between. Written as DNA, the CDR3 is TGTGCCAGCTCTACCCAGTACTTC. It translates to CASSTQYF. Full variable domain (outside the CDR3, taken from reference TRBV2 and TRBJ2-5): EPEVTQTPSHQVTQMGQEVILRCVPISNHLYFYWYRQILGQKVEFLVSFYNNEISEKSEIFDDQFSVERPDGSNFTLKIRSTKLEDSAMYFCASSTQYFGPGTRLLVL.

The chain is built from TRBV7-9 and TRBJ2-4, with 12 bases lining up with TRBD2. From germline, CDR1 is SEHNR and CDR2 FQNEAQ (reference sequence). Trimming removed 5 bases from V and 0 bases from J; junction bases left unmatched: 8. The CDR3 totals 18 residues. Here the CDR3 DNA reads TGTGCCAGCAGCCGAGGGACTAGCGGGCCCCTAGCCAAAAACATTCAGTACTTC. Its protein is CASSRGTSGPLAKNIQYF.

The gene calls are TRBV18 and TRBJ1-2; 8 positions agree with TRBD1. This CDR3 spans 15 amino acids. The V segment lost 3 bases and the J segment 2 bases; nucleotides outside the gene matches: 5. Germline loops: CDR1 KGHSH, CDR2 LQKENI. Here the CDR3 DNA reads TGTGCCAGCTCACCCTCGTCAGGGGGCAACTATGGCTACACCTTC. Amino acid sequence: CASSPSSGGNYGYTF. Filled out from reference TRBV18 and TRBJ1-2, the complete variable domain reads NAGVMQNPRHLVRRRGQEARLRCSPMKGHSHVYWYRQLPEEGLKFMVYLQKENIIDESGMPKERFSAEFPKEGPSILRIQQVVRGDSAAYFCASSPSSGGNYGYTFGSGTRLTVV.

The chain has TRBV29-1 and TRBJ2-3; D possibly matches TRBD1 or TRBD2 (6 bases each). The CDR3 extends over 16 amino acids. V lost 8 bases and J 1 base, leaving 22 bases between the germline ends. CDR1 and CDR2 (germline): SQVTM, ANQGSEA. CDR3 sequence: CSLGGGYSSGTDTQYF. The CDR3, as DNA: TGCAGCCTTGGAGGGGGTTATAGCTCTGGCACAGATACGCAGTATTTT.

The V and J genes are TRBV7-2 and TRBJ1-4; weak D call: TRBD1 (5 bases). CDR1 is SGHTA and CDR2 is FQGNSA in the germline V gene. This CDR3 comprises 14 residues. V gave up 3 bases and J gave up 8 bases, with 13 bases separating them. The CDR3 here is CASSLSRDWEKLFF. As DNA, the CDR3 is TGTGCCAGCAGCTTGTCCCGGGACTGGGAAAAACTGTTTTTT.

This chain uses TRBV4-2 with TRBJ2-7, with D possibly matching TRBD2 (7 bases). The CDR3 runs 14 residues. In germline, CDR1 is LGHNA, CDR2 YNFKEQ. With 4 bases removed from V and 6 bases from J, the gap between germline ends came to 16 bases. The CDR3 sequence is CASSPTSRGGEQYF. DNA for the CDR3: TGTGCCAGCAGCCCCACCAGTAGGGGGGGCGAGCAGTACTTC.

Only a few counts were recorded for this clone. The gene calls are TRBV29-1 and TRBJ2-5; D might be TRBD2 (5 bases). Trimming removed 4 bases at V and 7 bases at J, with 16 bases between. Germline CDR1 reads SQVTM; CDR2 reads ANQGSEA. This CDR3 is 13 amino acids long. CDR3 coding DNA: TGCAGCGTTGTATCCGGGATCCCGGGGACCCAGTACTTC. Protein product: CSVVSGIPGTQYF.

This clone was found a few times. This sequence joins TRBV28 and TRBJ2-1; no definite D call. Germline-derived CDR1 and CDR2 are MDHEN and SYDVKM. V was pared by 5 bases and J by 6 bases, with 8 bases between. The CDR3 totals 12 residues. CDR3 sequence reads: CASSTQRNEQFF. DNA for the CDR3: TGTGCCAGCAGTACCCAGCGCAATGAGCAGTTCTTC.

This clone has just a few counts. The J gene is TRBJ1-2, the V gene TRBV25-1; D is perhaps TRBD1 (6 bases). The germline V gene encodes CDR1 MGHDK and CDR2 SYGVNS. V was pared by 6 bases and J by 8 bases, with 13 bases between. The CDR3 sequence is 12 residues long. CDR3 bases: TGTGCCAGCAGCCCTCTCAGGGGCGGCTACACCTTC. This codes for CASSPLRGGYTF.